Listed below are T cell receptor beta chains from one sample, sequenced in a study of blood T cells in healthy people across ages. TCRdb re-analysed the 5' RACE reads in MiXCR, keeping a single row per CDR3 protein. The table has roughly 1.7 million distinct CDR3 sequences, roughly a third seen once. The specimen sequenced was blood. The receptors shown here come from a woman between 25 and 40 years old in good health. The CDR3 runs from the conserved cysteine through the conserved F or W. The D gene is left open where the match is weak. Some rows mark clone size as missing; the rest say once, few, many or name a class of expanded clone.

D: NA; J: TRBJ1-1; V: TRBV27; size: few; CDR3: CASSSAGLEAFF; DNA: TGTGCCAGCAGTTCAGCAGGGTTAGAAGCTTTCTTT
D: NA; J: TRBJ1-2; V: TRBV7-9; size: few; CDR3: CASSFTEGGYGYTF; DNA: TGTGCCAGCAGCTTTACTGAGGGTGGATATGGCTACACCTTC
D: TRBD2; J: TRBJ2-1; V: TRBV7-2; size: few; CDR3: CASRSSGSTHNEQFF; DNA: TGTGCCAGCAGGAGTAGCGGGAGCACTCACAATGAGCAGTTCTTC
D: NA; J: TRBJ2-7; V: TRBV5-5; size: NA; CDR3: CASSLVSGGLMYEQYF; DNA: TGTGCCAGCAGCTTGGTTTCCGGGGGCTTGATGTACGAGCAGTACTTC
D: NA; J: TRBJ2-7; V: TRBV20-1; size: many; CDR3: CSARDSHEQYF; DNA: TGCAGTGCTAGAGATTCGCACGAGCAGTACTTC
D: NA; J: TRBJ2-3; V: TRBV9; size: few; CDR3: CASSHPAWSITDTQYF; DNA: TGTGCCAGCAGCCATCCTGCGTGGAGTATCACAGATACGCAGTATTTT
D: TRBD2; J: TRBJ2-1; V: TRBV18; size: few; CDR3: CASSPEVAGGNEQFF; DNA: TGTGCCAGCTCCCCGGAAGTAGCGGGAGGTAATGAGCAGTTCTTC
D: NA; J: TRBJ2-3; V: TRBV30; size: NA; CDR3: CAWSGEADTQYF; DNA: TGTGCCTGGAGTGGAGAAGCTGATACGCAGTATTTT
D: NA; J: TRBJ2-5; V: TRBV9; size: few; CDR3: CASSVSGETGTQYF; DNA: TGTGCCAGCAGCGTAAGCGGAGAAACAGGGACCCAGTACTTC
D: NA; J: TRBJ2-1; V: TRBV2; size: NA; CDR3: CVSNVLREGNEQFF; DNA: TGTGTCAGCAATGTTCTTAGAGAGGGCAATGAGCAGTTCTTC
D: TRBD1; J: TRBJ1-5; V: TRBV30; size: NA; CDR3: CAWSVQGTATSNQPQHF; DNA: TGTGCCTGGAGTGTACAGGGGACAGCTACGAGCAATCAGCCCCAGCATTTT
D: TRBD2; J: TRBJ2-1; V: TRBV5-1; size: NA; CDR3: CASSATSGRYDEQFF; DNA: TGCGCCAGCAGCGCGACTAGCGGGAGGTACGATGAGCAGTTCTTC
D: TRBD2; J: TRBJ2-1; V: TRBV27; size: few; CDR3: CASSRPRTSGRANEQFF; DNA: TGTGCCAGCAGTCGTCCCAGGACTAGCGGGAGAGCCAATGAGCAGTTCTTC
D: TRBD1; J: TRBJ2-7; V: TRBV18; size: few; CDR3: CASSNGQGSFYEQYF; DNA: TGTGCCAGCTCAAACGGACAGGGTTCTTTCTACGAGCAGTACTTC
D: NA; J: TRBJ2-7; V: TRBV6-1; size: few; CDR3: CASSASGQTSYEQYF; DNA: TGTGCCAGCAGTGCCTCCGGCCAAACCTCCTACGAGCAGTACTTC